This T cell receptor beta chain was observed in a study of blood T cell repertoires in COVID-19. Study information: Both acute and convalescent COVID-19 samples were obtained from the United States, Italy and Spain. T cells, B-cell-depleted T cells, or PBMCs provided the cDNA or gDNA that served as material.

Original data processing: How many nucleated cells were present was estimated from reference gene primer amplification. Sequenced by immunoSEQ multiplex PCR; TCRdb stores in-frame clones only, minus some. The D gene and trimming were derived from the DNA, and the V and J assignments and clone size from that table. The data hold 200,000 to 300,000 clones, with 65% to 90% observed a single time. V was clipped by 3 bases and J by 6 bases, with 18 bases between them. This CDR3 is built from 15 residues. Germline V gives CDR1 MNHEY, CDR2 SVGAGI. The chain is built from TRBV6-5 and TRBJ2-7; tentative D call: TRBD2 (5 bases). Sequencing used peripheral blood. The TCR was taken from a man aged 35-49 years who had recovered from COVID-19. CDR3 bases: TGTGCCAGCAGTTATTTACTAGAATCTGTGAGCGAGCAGTACTTC. Translation: CASSYLLESVSEQYF.